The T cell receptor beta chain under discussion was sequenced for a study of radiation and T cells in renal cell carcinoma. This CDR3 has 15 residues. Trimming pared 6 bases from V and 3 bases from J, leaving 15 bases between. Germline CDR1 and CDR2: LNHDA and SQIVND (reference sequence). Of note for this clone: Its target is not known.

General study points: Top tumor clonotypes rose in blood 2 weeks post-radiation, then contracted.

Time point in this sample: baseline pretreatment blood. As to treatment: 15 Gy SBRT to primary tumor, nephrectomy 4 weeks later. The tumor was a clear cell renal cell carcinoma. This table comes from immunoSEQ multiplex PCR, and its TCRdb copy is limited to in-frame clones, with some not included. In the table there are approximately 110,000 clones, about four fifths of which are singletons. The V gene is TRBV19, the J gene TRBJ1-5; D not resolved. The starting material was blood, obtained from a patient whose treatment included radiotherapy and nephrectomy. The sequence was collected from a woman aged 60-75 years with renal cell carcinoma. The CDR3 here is CASSQNKHNNQPQHF. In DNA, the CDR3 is TGTGCCAGTAGCCAAAACAAACACAACAATCAGCCCCAGCATTTT. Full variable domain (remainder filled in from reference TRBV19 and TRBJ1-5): DGGITQSPKYLFRKEGQNVTLSCEQNLNHDAMYWYRQDPGQGLRLIYYSQIVNDFQKGDIAEGYSVSREKKESFPLTVTSAQKNPTAFYLCASSQNKHNNQPQHFGDGTRLSIL.